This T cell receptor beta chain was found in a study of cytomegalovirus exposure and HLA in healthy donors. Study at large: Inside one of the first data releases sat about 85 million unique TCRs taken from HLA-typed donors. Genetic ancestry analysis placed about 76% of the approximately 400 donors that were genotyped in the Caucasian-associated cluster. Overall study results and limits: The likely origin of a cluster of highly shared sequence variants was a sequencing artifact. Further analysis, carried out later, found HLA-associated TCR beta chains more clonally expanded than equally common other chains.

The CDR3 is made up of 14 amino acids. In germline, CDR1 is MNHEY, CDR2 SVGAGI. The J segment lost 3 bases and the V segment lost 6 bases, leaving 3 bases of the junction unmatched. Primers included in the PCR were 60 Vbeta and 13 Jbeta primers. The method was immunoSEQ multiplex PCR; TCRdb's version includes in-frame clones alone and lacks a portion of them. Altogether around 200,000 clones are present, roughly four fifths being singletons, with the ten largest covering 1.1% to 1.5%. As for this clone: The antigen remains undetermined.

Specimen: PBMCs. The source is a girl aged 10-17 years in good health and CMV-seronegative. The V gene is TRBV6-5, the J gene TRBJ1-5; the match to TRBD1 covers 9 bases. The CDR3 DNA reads TGTGCCAGCAGCTGGACAGGGGACAATCAGCCCCAGCATTTT. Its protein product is CASSWTGDNQPQHF.